This is a list of T cell receptor beta chains from one sample in a study of somatic mutations in cytotoxic T cells in rheumatoid arthritis. Measured with immunoSEQ multiplex PCR; TCRdb has only the in-frame clones, and not every one. The table lists around 29,000 clones, around 83% of them singletons, with 6.5% to 9% in the top ten. What was sequenced was CD8+ T cells sorted from blood. Receptors were obtained from an adult with rheumatoid arthritis. The CDR3 runs from the conserved cysteine through the conserved F or W. The order of the fields is clone size, D gene, J gene, V gene, CDR3 DNA, CDR3 protein. D genes are given only for firm matches. Clone sizes are given selectively: once, few, many, or a class where the clone is expanded.

few	TRBD2	TRBJ2-1	TRBV10-3	TGTGCCATCAGTGAGTCTTGGGAGGGGTCCTACAATGAGCAGTTCTTC	CAISESWEGSYNEQFF
few	TRBD2	TRBJ2-1	TRBV7-9	TGTGCCAGCAGCCGAATCGGGGAGGGCACCAATGAGCAGTTCTTC	CASSRIGEGTNEQFF
.	TRBD2	TRBJ2-1	TRBV9	TGTGCCAGCAGCGCCGGGGGGGTCTTATACAATGAGCAGTTCTTC	CASSAGGVLYNEQFF
few	.	TRBJ2-7	TRBV7-3	TGTGCCAGCAGCTTAATCTTTGAGAGCTCCTACGAGCAGTACTTC	CASSLIFESSYEQYF
.	.	TRBJ2-1	TRBV5-6	TGTGCCGGCAGCTTCACGGATTACAATGAGCAGTTCTTC	CAGSFTDYNEQFF
.	TRBD1	TRBJ2-1	TRBV18	TGTGCCAGCTCCAGGGGGAGCTCCTACAATGAGCAGTTCTTC	CASSRGSSYNEQFF
.	.	TRBJ1-5	TRBV4-3	TGCGCCAGCAGCCAAGATTGGGGAGTAAGCAATCAGCCCCAGCATTTT	CASSQDWGVSNQPQHF
.	TRBD2	TRBJ2-1	TRBV4-2	TGTGCCAGCAGCCAAGATTACTCTAGCGGGGGGGACAATGAGCAGTTCTTC	CASSQDYSSGGDNEQFF
once	.	TRBJ2-4	TRBV7-9	TGTGCCAGCAGCGCCCCGGGACAAAGAGCCAAAAACATTCAGTACTTC	CASSAPGQRAKNIQYF
.	.	TRBJ2-7	TRBV27	TGTGCCAGCAGTTTCGGGGGGCTGAGGGAGCAGTACTTC	CASSFGGLREQYF
.	TRBD2	TRBJ2-1	TRBV15	TGTGCCACCAGCGGTAGCGGGCCGACGAATGAGCAGTTCTTC	CATSGSGPTNEQFF
.	TRBD1	TRBJ1-2	TRBV29-1	TGCAGCGGGCTCGGACAGGGTGTTAACTATGGCTACACCTTC	CSGLGQGVNYGYTF
.	.	TRBJ2-5	TRBV7-2	TGTGCCAGCAGCCCGGGTGGGACCCAGTACTTC	CASSPGGTQYF
.	TRBD2	TRBJ2-5	TRBV6-4	TGTGCCAGCAATAGGGGAGCGGGGGGGCTCTGGCAAGAGACCCAGTACTTC	CASNRGAGGLWQETQYF
.	.	TRBJ2-5	TRBV12-5	TGTGCTAGTGGTCCCTCTGGACAAGGAGAGACCCAGTACTTC	CASGPSGQGETQYF
.	TRBD2	TRBJ2-3	TRBV10-3	TGTGCCATCAGTGGGGGAGCGGGGGACACAGATACGCAGTATTTT	CAISGGAGDTDTQYF
.	TRBD2	TRBJ2-7	TRBV5-1	TGCGCCAGCAGAACTAGCGGGAGTCGAGAGCAGTACTTC	CASRTSGSREQYF
.	TRBD2	TRBJ2-2	TRBV27	TGTGCCAGCAGATTGGGACTAGCGGGGACCGGGGAGCTGTTTTTT	CASRLGLAGTGELFF
.	TRBD1	TRBJ2-7	TRBV18	TGTGCCAGCTCACGGACAGGGATCTCCTACGAGCAGTACTTC	CASSRTGISYEQYF
.	.	TRBJ2-7	TRBV5-6	TGTGCCAGCAGCAAGGGACGCGAGCAGTACTTC	CASSKGREQYF
once	.	TRBJ1-1	TRBV19	TGTGCCAGTAGCCAGGGGAGGACCATGAACACTGAAGCTTTCTTT	CASSQGRTMNTEAFF
.	.	TRBJ1-1	TRBV28	TGTGCCAGCAGTTCCATCATGGGCAGGGGTTACACTGAAGCTTTCTTT	CASSSIMGRGYTEAFF
.	.	TRBJ2-7	TRBV7-2	TGTGCCAGCAGCCGGGGACCCTCCTACGAGCAGTACTTC	CASSRGPSYEQYF
few	.	TRBJ2-7	TRBV5-1	TGCGCCAGCAGCTTGGCCGACGGGGGCGAGCAGTACTTC	CASSLADGGEQYF
.	TRBD2	TRBJ2-5	TRBV30	TGTGCCTGGACTGTCGACGGGGGGGCCGGAGAGACCCAGTACTTC	CAWTVDGGAGETQYF
.	TRBD1	TRBJ1-2	TRBV7-9	TGTGCCAGCAGCCCGGGACAGAATTTCTATGGCTACACCTTC	CASSPGQNFYGYTF
.	.	TRBJ1-1	TRBV4-2	TGTGCCAGCAGCCAAGCCGGGTTAGCTTTCTTT	CASSQAGLAFF
.	TRBD1	TRBJ2-5	TRBV5-1	TGCGCCAGCAGCTTAGTAACAGGGGGACGGCAAGAGACCCAGTACTTC	CASSLVTGGRQETQYF
.	.	TRBJ2-2	TRBV19	TGTGCCAGTAGTATAGTTGCAGGGTTCGGCGGGGAGCTGTTTTTT	CASSIVAGFGGELFF
.	.	TRBJ1-2	TRBV29-1	TGCAGCGTACAGGACTATGGAGTAGGCTACACCTTC	CSVQDYGVGYTF
.	.	TRBJ1-4	TRBV28	TGTGCCAGCAGACAGGGTGGCGAAAAACTGTTTTTT	CASRQGGEKLFF
.	.	TRBJ1-1	TRBV7-8	TGTGCCAGCAGCTTAGCTCACGGGGGCGGGACTGAAGCTTTCTTT	CASSLAHGGGTEAFF
.	TRBD1	TRBJ2-7	TRBV5-6	TGTGCCAGCAGCCTCGGGACAGGTCCCTACGAGCAGTACTTC	CASSLGTGPYEQYF